This T cell receptor (beta chain) was obtained from a study of immune evolution from preneoplasia to lung adenocarcinoma (dated by TCRdb to the early 2020s). In terms of the full investigation: HLA loss of heterozygosity was found in about 6.7% of AIS, about 14% of MIA and 30% to 40% of ADC lesions, and in no AAH lesions. The study combined immune gene expression, TCR sequencing and multiplex immunofluorescence to profile immune contexture across lung adenocarcinoma precursors and invasive adenocarcinoma. Resected precursor lesions (AAH, AIS, MIA) and invasive adenocarcinomas were compared against paired morphologically normal lung tissue. The sample size was set by how many specimens were available, not by a prior power calculation. Whole exome sequencing and methylation data from the same cohort of nodules were integrated with the immune data. In total, the cohort included approximately 53 patients with pulmonary nodules, all of whom underwent surgical resection. TCR sequencing data came from 45 to 65 patients. According to the study, 100 to 120 samples went through TCR sequencing. Class I HLA alleles were inferred from exome data with POLYSOLVER, and allele-specific HLA loss was detected with LOHHLA.

As for this clone: Its antigen remains undetermined. Base qualities are not provided; no much larger clone lies one nucleotide away.

Between the mid-2010s and the late 2010s, the patients underwent resection in either Japan or China. Two lung cancer pathologists independently confirmed the histologic diagnosis of each case on H&E slides. Macro-dissection after pathologic assessment enriched premalignant or tumor cells for nucleic acid extraction. DNA was isolated from FFPE tissue using the AllPrep DNA/RNA FFPE Kit. Via the germline V gene, CDR1 is MRHNA and CDR2 SNTAGT. From the cysteine through the phenylalanine, the CDR3 covers 13 amino acids. Solely the CDR3 DNA is kept, with 39 bases framed from the first base. V gives up 3 bases and J gives up 5 bases, and the segment between their germline ends measures 8 bases. The investigation overall reported the following: Normal lung had the highest top T cell clone frequencies, and these frequencies appeared to fall progressively from AAH through AIS, MIA and invasive adenocarcinoma. Because all patients were from Japan and China, applicability to Western populations was uncertain. Findings were based on association rather than direct causation; larger cohorts with long-term follow-up and longitudinal biopsies were deemed needed. Clonality was highest in normal lung, while later-stage lesions appeared to have lower clonality but higher T cell density and diversity. KRAS-mutant nodules showed the highest T cell clonality compared with EGFR-mutant or double wild-type lesions.

TCR beta CDR3 regions were sequenced from DNA using the immunoSEQ hsTCRbeta Kit. Processing in the source paper ran as follows. TCR sequencing data were analysed with the ImmunoSEQ Analyzer. T cell clonality was defined as 1 minus Pielou's evenness computed on productive rearrangements. T cell diversity was measured with the inverse Simpson index on productive templates. T cell density was expressed as TCR beta template counts normalized to usable DNA, with usable DNA estimated by amplifying and sequencing housekeeping genes. TCR metrics were compared across histologic stages using two-sided Kruskal-Wallis tests. In TCRdb, the immuneACCESS table is reduced to in-frame sequences with V and J assigned. These tables do not hold every clone; where another copy was compared, an unresolved V gene accounts for under half, and the others remain unexplained. The DNA gave D and trimming, while V, J and clone size come from that table. This sample lists about 14,000 clones; roughly 80% were detected once. 4.2% of the sample goes to the ten largest clones.

The source material was FFPE minimally invasive lung adenocarcinoma tissue. According to the study, the label for this sample's cell subset or site signals: micro-invasive lung adenocarcinoma (MIA). The rearranged chain carries TRBV6-4 and TRBJ2-1; TRBD2 is a possible D gene, resting on 6 matching bases. The clonotype was recovered from a person aged 70 to 79 with lung adenocarcinoma. The encoded CDR3 is CASSDTSHNEQFF. The nucleotide sequence is given as TGTGCCAGCAGTGATACTAGCCACAATGAGCAGTTCTTC.